Described below is a single TCR beta chain sequence and its context. This record belongs to a study of blood T cell repertoires in COVID-19. Clones were sequenced by immunoSEQ multiplex PCR, and TCRdb holds only the in-frame ones, with some missing. Here the sample spans about 180,000 clones, about 86% being singletons. The germline CDR1 and CDR2 sequences are SGHNT and YYREEE (reference sequence). V lost 4 bases, J lost 7 bases, and 10 bases stayed unmatched. The CDR3 is 15 residues long. The sequenced sample was peripheral blood. The V call is TRBV5-4, the J call TRBJ2-1; 8 bases align to TRBD1. The TCR was taken from a man aged 50 or older with active or convalescent COVID-19. CDR3 protein: CASSPPDRAVNEQFF. The CDR3 coding sequence is TGTGCCAGCAGCCCACCGGACAGGGCAGTGAATGAGCAGTTCTTC.